This T cell receptor beta chain was found in a study of cytomegalovirus exposure and HLA in healthy donors. Study overall: A later analysis reported the 120 or so validation repertoires used the same platform as the approximately 700 first-cohort repertoires.

The method was immunoSEQ multiplex PCR; TCRdb's version includes in-frame clones alone and lacks a portion of them. In the table there are more than 90,000 clones, about 94% of which are singletons. General study points: Fewer than 200 TCR beta chains were listed as cytomegalovirus-associated. In vitro testing confirmed a few CMV-associated chains as specific for CMV antigens.

This CDR3 has 14 amino acids. The V gene end was trimmed by 6 bases and the J gene end by 7 bases; junction bases not matched to a gene: 5. Germline V gives CDR1 SGHNT, CDR2 YENEEA. Remarks on this clone: Its antigen remains unidentified.

What was sequenced was PBMCs. The rearrangement links TRBV11-3 to TRBJ2-2; 10 bases align to TRBD2. The source is a woman in her 30s in good health and CMV-seropositive. In nucleotides, the CDR3 is TGTGCCAGCAGGCTAGCGGGAGTTGGCGGGGAGCTGTTTTTT. Amino acid sequence: CASRLAGVGGELFF.